This entry features one TCR beta chain sequence. It has no known antigen specificity. The sample holds no much larger clone one base away, and base qualities are not on file. Each collaborating institution followed its own protocols to collect whole blood in K2EDTA tubes. For TCRbeta analysis, collaborator samples were shipped as frozen whole blood, as isolated PBMCs, or as DNA extracted from either sample type. A distance of 12 bases separates the germline ends of V and J, which lose 5 bases and 4 bases respectively. The CDR3 contains 13 residues, cysteine and phenylalanine counted. Only CDR3 DNA remains: 39 bases, in frame from the first base. From a lookup of the germline V gene (reference sequence), CDR1 and CDR2 are SEHNR and FQNEAQ. These data originate in a study of blood T cell repertoires in COVID-19 (TCRdb year 2020). The study in broad terms: The collaborator samples originated in the United States, Italy and Spain and spanned the acute and convalescent phases of COVID-19. Sample metadata almost always included a de-identified subject ID, COVID-19 status, age in years and sex. The prospective study material was composed of cDNA or gDNA derived from T cells, B-cell-depleted T cells, or PBMCs. The repertoires were released in a freely available public database intended as a resource for research on the immune response to SARS-CoV-2. The dataset comprised deeply sampled blood TCRbeta repertoires from subjects exposed to, actively infected with, or recovered from COVID-19. The samples were drawn from two sources: the first 160 participants of the ongoing ImmuneRACE study, and some 1,300 subjects contributed by 6 global collaborators. Where available, HLA class I and class II types were taken from metadata supplied by the sample provider and were not determined by assay-based typing.

What the work shows at the level of the full study, not this receptor alone: How much clinical and demographic metadata was included differed by source and by participant, and the metadata was provided uncurated.

The immunoSEQ Assay, a bias-controlled multiplex PCR, was used to amplify TCRbeta CDR3 regions from genomic DNA. Per the source publication's procedure: Within the assay, amplification of reference gene primers was used to estimate how many nucleated cells each sample contained. To quantify the absolute abundance of each unique TCRbeta CDR3 rearrangement, sequence reads were collapsed and filtered. For each sample, productive Simpson clonality was calculated as the square root of Simpson's diversity index over productive rearrangements. In TCRdb, the immuneACCESS table is reduced to in-frame sequences with V and J assigned. These tables do not hold every clone; where another copy was compared, an unresolved V gene accounts for under half, and the others remain unexplained. The D gene and trimming were derived from the DNA, and the V and J assignments and clone size from that table. In all, the sample holds approximately 53,000 clones, and roughly nine tenths of those were seen once. In total, the top ten clones hold about 29% of the sample.

The TCR sequence derives from a human donor in a cohort sampled during active COVID-19. Specimen: peripheral blood. The chain is assembled from TRBV7-9 and TRBJ2-7; TRBD2 might be the D gene, on 6 matching bases. CDR3 protein: CASSPRRAYEQYF. In nucleotide form, the sequence is TGTGCCAGCAGCCCCCGGAGGGCTTACGAGCAGTACTTC.